This record covers a single TCR beta chain. Authors' analysis steps: Reference gene primer amplification gave estimated nucleated cell counts. Here immunoSEQ multiplex PCR was the method, and the copy in TCRdb shows in-frame clones only, minus some. V and J calls and clone size are copied from that table; D and trimming were computed from the DNA. The sample has 95,000 to 100,000 clones, over 70% seen once. This specimen comes from a study of blood T cell repertoires in COVID-19. Study-level background: From the United States, Italy and Spain came samples of acute and convalescent COVID-19. In each case, the material was cDNA or gDNA derived from T cells, B-cell-depleted T cells, or PBMCs.

From germline, CDR1 is MNHEY and CDR2 SVGEGT. The V end lost 4 bases, the J end lost 6 bases, and 12 bases lay between the germline ends. The CDR3 is 13 residues long. Sequencing was done on a sample of peripheral blood. This TCR was recovered from a woman older than 75 with acute or convalescent COVID-19. The chain is built from TRBV6-2 or TRBV6-3 and TRBJ1-2; D is perhaps TRBD1 (5 bases). The CDR3 bases are TGTGCCAGCAGTTTGGGGCAGGGCCATGGCTACACCTTC. Its translation: CASSLGQGHGYTF.